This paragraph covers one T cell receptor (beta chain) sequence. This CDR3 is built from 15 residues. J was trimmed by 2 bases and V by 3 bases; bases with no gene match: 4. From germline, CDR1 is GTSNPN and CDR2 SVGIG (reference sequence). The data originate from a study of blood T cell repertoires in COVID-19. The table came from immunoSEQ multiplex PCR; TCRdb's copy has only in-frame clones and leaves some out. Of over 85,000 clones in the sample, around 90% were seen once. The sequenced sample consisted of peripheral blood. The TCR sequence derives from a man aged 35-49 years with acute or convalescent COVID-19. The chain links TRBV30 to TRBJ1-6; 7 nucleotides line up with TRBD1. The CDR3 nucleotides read TGTGCCTGGAGCGGAGACAGGGCCTATAATTCACCCCTCCACTTT. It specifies CAWSGDRAYNSPLHF. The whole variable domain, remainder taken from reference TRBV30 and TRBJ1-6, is SQTIHQWPATLVQPVGSPLSLECTVEGTSNPNLYWYRQAAGRGLQLLFYSVGIGQISSEVPQNLSASRPQDRQFILSSKKLLLSDSGFYLCAWSGDRAYNSPLHFGNGTRLTVT.